This T cell receptor beta chain was identified during a study of shared T cell receptors in the human thymus (dated by TCRdb to the early 2020s). For the wider study: The study examined how self-reactive, shared T-cell receptor alpha chains are generated in the human thymus.

Worth noting for this clone: The clone's antigen remains unknown. No base quality values were provided; no much bigger clone lies one nucleotide off.

Unmatched junction bases come to 6, with V trimmed by 2 bases and J by 0 bases. In the germline V gene, CDR1 corresponds to SGHVS and CDR2 to FNYEAQ. The CDR3 covers 16 residues, taking in both the cysteine and the phenylalanine. Just the 48-base CDR3 DNA is kept, in frame starting at base 1. Library generation was performed with the immunoSEQ multiplex PCR assay. The clones in this table, taken by TCRdb from immuneACCESS, are in-frame only. Not every clone is retained; where verified, under half of the shortfall comes from an unresolved V gene, and the cause of the rest is unknown. For this sample the table gives hundreds of thousands of clones, of which over 75% were detected only once. The ten top clones hold around 0.0099% of the sample. The data were also submitted as part of a second study, on human thymus T cells. The second paper further reports: In Finland, the donors were immunologically healthy infants who were having open corrective cardiac surgery for congenital heart defects. Thymus tissue was collected as surgical resects that were removed during corrective cardiac surgery. Both the thymic and the peripheral blood repertoires appeared to show biased V and J gene segment usage. The related research reported highly overlapping thymic TCR repertoires among unrelated individuals. TCR alpha and beta repertoires from about 8 infant thymus samples and a few related peripheral blood samples were characterized in the study. The infant donors were roughly 6 to 244 days old, and the cohort included several males and a couple of females. After being mechanically released from the tissue, thymocytes were kept at -70 degrees C in pellets of roughly 10-30 million cells. A QIAsymphony instrument was used to extract genomic DNA from frozen cell pellets. The immunoSEQ multiplex PCR assay was used to amplify the TCRB and TCRAD loci from a standardized amount of quality-controlled genomic DNA. The amplicons spanned the V(D)J region and were long enough to cover the CDR3 and allow V and J genes to be identified. The amplicons were sequenced on an Illumina platform via the commercial immunoSEQ service. Corrections for primer bias and sequencing errors followed previously described methods, while TCRAD and TCRB definitions were based on the IMGT database. Repertoires were analysed with immunoSEQ Analyzer 3.0 and VDJTools, covering basic statistics, V/J segment usage, diversity estimates, rarefaction and pairwise overlap. Diversity was estimated using the Chao1, ChaoE, Efron-Thisted, Shannon and inverse Simpson indices, and was also estimated on datasets down-sampled to the size of the smallest sample. Repertoire overlap was assessed by strict matching of CDR3 nucleotide sequence, V gene and J gene, and clustering was done by Jaccard-based multidimensional scaling. On average, roughly 740,000 unique TCRB clonotypes were obtained from thymus samples, compared with about 84,000 from blood samples.

The chain joins TRBV7-6 to TRBJ2-7; the junction holds 8 bases that match TRBD1. The specimen was thymocytes. This clonotype was obtained from a boy under three years old with a congenital heart defect. Donor details come from another sample of the same person, matched by shared clones. The sequenced DNA is TGTGCCAGCAGCTTAAAACGGGGACAGGTCTCCTACGAGCAGTACTTC. This is translated as CASSLKRGQVSYEQYF.